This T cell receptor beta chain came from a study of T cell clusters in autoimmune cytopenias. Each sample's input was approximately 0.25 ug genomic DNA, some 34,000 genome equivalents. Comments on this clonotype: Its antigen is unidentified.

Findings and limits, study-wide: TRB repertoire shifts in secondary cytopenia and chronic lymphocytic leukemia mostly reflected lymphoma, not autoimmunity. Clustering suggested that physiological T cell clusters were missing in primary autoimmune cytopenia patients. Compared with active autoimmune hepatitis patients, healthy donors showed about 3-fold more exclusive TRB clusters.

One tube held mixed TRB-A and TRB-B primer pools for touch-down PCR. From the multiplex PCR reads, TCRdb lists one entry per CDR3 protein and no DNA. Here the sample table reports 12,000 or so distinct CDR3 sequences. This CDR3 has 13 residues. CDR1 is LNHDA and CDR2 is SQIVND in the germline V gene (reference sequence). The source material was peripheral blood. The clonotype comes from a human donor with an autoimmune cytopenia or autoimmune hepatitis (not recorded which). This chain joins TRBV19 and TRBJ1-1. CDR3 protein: CARNRYMNTEAFF.